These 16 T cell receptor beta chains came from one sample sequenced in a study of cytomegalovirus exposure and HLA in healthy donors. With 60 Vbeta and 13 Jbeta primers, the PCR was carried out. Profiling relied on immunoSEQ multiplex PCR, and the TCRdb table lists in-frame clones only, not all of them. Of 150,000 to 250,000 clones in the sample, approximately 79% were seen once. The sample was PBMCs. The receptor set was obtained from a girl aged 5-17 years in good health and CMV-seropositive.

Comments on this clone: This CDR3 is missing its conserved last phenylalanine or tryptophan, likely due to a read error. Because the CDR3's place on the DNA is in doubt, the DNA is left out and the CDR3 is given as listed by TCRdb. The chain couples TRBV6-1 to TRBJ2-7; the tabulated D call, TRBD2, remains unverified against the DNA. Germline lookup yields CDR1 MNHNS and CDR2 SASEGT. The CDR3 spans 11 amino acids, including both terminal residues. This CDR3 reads CASSEWTSPLL.

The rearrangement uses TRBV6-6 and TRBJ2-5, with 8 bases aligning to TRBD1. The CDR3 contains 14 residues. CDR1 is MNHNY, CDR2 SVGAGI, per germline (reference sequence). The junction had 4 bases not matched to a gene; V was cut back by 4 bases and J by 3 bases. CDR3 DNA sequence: TGTGCCAGCAGTTCCGTGACAGGGGAAGAGACCCAGTACTTC. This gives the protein CASSSVTGEETQYF.

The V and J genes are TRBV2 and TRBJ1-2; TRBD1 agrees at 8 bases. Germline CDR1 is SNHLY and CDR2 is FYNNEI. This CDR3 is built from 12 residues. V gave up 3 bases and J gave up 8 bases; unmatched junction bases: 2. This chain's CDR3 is CASSDRGLGYTF. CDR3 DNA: TGTGCCAGCAGTGACAGGGGGCTCGGCTACACCTTC.

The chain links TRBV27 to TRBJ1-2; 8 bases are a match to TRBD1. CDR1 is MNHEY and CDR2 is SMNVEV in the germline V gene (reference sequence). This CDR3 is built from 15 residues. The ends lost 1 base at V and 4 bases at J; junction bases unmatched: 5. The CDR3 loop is CASSLFRGPGYGYTF. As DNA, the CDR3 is TGTGCCAGCAGTTTATTCAGGGGGCCAGGCTATGGCTACACCTTC.

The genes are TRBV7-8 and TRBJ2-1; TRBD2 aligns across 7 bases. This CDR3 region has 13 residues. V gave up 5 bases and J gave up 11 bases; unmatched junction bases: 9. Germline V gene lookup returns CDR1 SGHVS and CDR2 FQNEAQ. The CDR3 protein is CASSAGLERKQFF. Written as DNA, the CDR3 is TGTGCCAGCAGCGCCGGACTAGAAAGAAAGCAGTTCTTC.

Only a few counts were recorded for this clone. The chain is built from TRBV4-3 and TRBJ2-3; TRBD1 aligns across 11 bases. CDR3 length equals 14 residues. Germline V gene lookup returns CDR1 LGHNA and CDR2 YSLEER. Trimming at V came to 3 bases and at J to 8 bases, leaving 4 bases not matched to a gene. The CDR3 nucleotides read TGCGCCAGCAGCCAGGGGACAGGGGGTGGTACGCAGTATTTT. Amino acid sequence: CASSQGTGGGTQYF.

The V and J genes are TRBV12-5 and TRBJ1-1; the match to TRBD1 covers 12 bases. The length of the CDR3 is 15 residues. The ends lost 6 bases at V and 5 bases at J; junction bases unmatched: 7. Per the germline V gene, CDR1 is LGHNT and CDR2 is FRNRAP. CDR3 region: CASGPGTGGGTEAFF. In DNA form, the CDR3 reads TGTGCTAGTGGCCCAGGGACAGGGGGCGGGACTGAAGCTTTCTTT. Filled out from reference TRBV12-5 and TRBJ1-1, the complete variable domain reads DARVTQTPRHKVTEMGQEVTMRCQPILGHNTVFWYRQTMMQGLELLAYFRNRAPLDDSGMPKDRFSAEMPDATLATLKIQPSEPRDSAVYFCASGPGTGGGTEAFFGQGTRLTVV.

CDR3 nucleotides: TGTGCCAGCAGCCTCTTGAGACAGCTTGGCTACACCTTC. It specifies CASSLLRQLGYTF. This rearrangement joins TRBV5-5 to TRBJ1-2; a possible D gene is TRBD1 (5 bases). The CDR3 covers 13 residues. CDR1 is SGHKS, CDR2 YYEKEE, per germline (reference sequence). V lost 4 bases and J 7 bases, leaving 14 bases between the germline ends. The full variable domain, its missing parts supplied by reference TRBV5-5 and TRBJ1-2, is DAGVTQSPTHLIKTRGQQVTLRCSPISGHKSVSWYQQVLGQGPQFIFQYYEKEERGRGNFPDRFSARQFPNYSSELNVNALLLGDSALYLCASSLLRQLGYTFGSGTRLTVV.

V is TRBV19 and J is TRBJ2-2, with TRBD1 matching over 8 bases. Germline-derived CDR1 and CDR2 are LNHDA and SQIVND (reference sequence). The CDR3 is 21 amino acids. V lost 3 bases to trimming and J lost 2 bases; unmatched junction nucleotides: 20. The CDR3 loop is CASSIASGSAVGQANTGELFF. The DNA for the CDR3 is TGTGCCAGTAGTATTGCGTCAGGGAGTGCGGTGGGACAGGCTAACACCGGGGAGCTGTTTTTT.

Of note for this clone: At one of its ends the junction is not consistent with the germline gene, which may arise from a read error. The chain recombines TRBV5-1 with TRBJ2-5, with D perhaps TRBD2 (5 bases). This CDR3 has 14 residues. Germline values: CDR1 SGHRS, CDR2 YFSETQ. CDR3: CASSLAATGETQYF. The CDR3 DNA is TGCGCCAGCAGTTTGGCAGCGACGGGGGAGACCCAGTACTTC.

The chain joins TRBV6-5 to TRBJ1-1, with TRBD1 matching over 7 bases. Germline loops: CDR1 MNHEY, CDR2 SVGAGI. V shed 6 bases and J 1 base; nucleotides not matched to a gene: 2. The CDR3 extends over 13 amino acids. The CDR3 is CASSRTGNTEAFF. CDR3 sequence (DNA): TGTGCCAGCAGCAGGACAGGGAACACTGAAGCTTTCTTT.

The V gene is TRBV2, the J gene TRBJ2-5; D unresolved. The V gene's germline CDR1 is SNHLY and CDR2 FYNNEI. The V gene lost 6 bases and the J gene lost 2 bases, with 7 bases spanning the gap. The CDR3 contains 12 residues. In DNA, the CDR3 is TGTGCCAGCAGGGGCGTACAAGAGACCCAGTACTTC. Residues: CASRGVQETQYF.

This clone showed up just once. The CDR3 spells CASSDKTSGGNTDTQYF. The CDR3, as DNA: TGTGCCAGCAGCGACAAAACTAGCGGGGGGAACACAGATACGCAGTATTTT. The J gene is TRBJ2-3, the V gene TRBV9; 12 bases fit TRBD2. With V trimmed by 3 bases and J by 2 bases, 7 bases remained unmatched. Germline CDR1 reads SGDLS; CDR2 reads YYNGEE. The CDR3 spans 17 residues.

CDR3 residues: CASSPPRTGLGETQYF. The DNA for the CDR3 is TGTGCCAGCAGCCCCCCCCGGACAGGGTTGGGCGAGACCCAGTACTTC. The chain carries TRBV4-2 and TRBJ2-5, with 8 nucleotides matching TRBD1. CDR1 LGHNA and CDR2 YNFKEQ come from the germline V gene. The CDR3 covers 16 residues. Trimming removed 4 bases from V and 5 bases from J; junction bases left unmatched: 12.

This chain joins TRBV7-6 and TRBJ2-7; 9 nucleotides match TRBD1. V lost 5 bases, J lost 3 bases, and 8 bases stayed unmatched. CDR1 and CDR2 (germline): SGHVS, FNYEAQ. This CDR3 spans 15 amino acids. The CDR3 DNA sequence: TGTGCCAGCAGCCTGGAACAGGGGGCGAACTACGAGCAGTACTTC. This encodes CASSLEQGANYEQYF.

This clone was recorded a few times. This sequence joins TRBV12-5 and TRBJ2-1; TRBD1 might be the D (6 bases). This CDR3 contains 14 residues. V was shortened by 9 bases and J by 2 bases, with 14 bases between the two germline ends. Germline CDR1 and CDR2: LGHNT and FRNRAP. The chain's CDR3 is CASSPGTTYNEQFF. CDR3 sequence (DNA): TGTGCTAGCAGTCCCGGGACAACCTACAATGAGCAGTTCTTC.